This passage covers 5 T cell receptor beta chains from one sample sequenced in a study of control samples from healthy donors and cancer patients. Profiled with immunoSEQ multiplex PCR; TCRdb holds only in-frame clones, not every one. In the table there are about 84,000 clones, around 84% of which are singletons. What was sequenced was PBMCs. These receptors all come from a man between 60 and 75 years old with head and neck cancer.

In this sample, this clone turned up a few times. The DNA of the CDR3 is TGTGCCAGCAGCCTAGACAGGGGAGGTGGAAACACCATATATTTT. Residues: CASSLDRGGGNTIYF. The chain couples TRBV2 to TRBJ1-3; 8 bases match TRBD1. Trimming took 6 bases from V and 3 from J; bases not matched to a gene: 7. The CDR3 length is 15 residues. Germline V gene lookup returns CDR1 SNHLY and CDR2 FYNNEI.

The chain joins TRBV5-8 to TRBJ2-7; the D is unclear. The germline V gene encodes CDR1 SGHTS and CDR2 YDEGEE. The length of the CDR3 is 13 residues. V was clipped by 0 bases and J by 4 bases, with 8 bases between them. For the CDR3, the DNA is TGTGCCAGCAGCTTGGCCGAGTCTTACGAGCAGTACTTC. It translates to CASSLAESYEQYF.

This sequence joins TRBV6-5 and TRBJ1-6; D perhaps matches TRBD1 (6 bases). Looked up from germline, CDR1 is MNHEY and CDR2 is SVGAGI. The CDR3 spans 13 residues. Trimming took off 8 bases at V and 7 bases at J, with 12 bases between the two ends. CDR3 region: CASAGARNSPLHF. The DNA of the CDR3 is TGTGCCAGCGCAGGGGCGCGGAATTCACCCCTCCACTTT.

In DNA form, the CDR3 reads TGCGCCAGCAGCGTAAGGGCCACCGGGACAGGGGGCCTGGGGACTGAAGCTTTCTTT. This sequence encodes CASSVRATGTGGLGTEAFF. The chain recombines TRBV5-1 with TRBJ1-1; 12 bases align to TRBD1. Germline V gene sequence: CDR1 SGHRS, CDR2 YFSETQ. The CDR3 is 19 amino acids. V gave up 4 bases and J gave up 5 bases; unmatched junction bases: 18.

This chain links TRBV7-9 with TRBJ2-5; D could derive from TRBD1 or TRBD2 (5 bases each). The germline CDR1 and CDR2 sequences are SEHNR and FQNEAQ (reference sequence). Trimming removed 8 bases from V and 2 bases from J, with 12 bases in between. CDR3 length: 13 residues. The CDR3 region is CASRDGLQETQYF. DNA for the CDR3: TGTGCCAGCCGGGACGGCCTTCAAGAGACCCAGTACTTC.